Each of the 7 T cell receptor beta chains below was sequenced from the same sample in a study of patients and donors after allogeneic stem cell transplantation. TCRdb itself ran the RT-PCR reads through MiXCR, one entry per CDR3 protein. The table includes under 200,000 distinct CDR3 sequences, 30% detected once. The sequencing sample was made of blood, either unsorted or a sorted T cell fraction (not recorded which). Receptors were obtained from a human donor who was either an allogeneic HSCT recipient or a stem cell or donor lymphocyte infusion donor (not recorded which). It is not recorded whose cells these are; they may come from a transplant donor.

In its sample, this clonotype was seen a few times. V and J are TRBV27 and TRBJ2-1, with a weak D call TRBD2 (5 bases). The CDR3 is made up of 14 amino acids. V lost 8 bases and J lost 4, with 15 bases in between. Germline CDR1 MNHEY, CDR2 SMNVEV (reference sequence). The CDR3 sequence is CASVGEGTYNEQFF. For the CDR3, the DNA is TGTGCCAGCGTCGGAGAGGGTACGTACAATGAGCAGTTCTTC.

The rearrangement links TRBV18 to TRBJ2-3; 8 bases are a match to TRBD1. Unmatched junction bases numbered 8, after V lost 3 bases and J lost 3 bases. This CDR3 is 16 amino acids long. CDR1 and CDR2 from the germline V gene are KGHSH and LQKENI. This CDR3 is CASSPWTGIRTDTQYF. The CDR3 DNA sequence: TGTGCCAGCTCACCCTGGACAGGGATTCGGACAGATACGCAGTATTTT.

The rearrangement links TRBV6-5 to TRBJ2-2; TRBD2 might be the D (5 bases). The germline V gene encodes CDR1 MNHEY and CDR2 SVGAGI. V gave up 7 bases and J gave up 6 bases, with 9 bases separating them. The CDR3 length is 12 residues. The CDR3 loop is CASMLAPGELFF. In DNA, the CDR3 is TGTGCCAGCATGCTAGCCCCCGGGGAGCTGTTTTTT.

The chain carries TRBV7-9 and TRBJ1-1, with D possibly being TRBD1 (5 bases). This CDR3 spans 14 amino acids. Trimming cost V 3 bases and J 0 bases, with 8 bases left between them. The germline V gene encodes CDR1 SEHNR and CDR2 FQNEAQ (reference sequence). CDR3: CASSFGTLNTEAFF. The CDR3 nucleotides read TGTGCCAGCAGCTTCGGGACCCTGAACACTGAAGCTTTCTTT.

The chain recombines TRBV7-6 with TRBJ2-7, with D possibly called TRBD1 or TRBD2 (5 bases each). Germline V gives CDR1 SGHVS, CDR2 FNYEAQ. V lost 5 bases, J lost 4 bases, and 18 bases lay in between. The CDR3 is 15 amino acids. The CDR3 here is CASSRNGAMSYEQYF. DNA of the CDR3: TGTGCCAGCAGCCGGAACGGGGCTATGAGTTACGAGCAGTACTTC.

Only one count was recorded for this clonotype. CDR3 DNA: TGTGCCATCAGTGAAACCCCAGGGGGCTTTGCCGGGGAGCTGTTTTTT. Protein product: CAISETPGGFAGELFF. The rearrangement uses TRBV10-3 and TRBJ2-2, with 8 bases matching TRBD1. In germline, CDR1 is ENHRY, CDR2 SYGVKD. There are 16 residues in the CDR3. The trim removed 3 bases at V and 6 bases at J, leaving 9 bases unmatched.

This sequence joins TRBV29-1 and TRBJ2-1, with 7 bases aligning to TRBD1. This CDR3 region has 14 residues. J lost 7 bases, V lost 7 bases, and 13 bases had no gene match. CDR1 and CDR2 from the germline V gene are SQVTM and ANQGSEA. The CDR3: CSATDRSFGNEQFF. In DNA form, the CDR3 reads TGCAGCGCTACGGACAGGTCTTTTGGAAATGAGCAGTTCTTC.